The TCR beta chain described here comes from a study of T cells expressing NK-cell markers. Study-level background: Sorted CD3+CD56+NKG2C+, CD3+CD56+NKG2C- and CD3+CD56-NKG2C+ T cells provided the TCR beta repertoires. Study findings and constraints: CD8+ T cells in over five donors included dominant NKG2C+ clonotypes at roughly 1.0-7.5%. Among a few donors, these clonotypes also ranked first in the CD3+CD56-NKG2C+ fraction.

Germline CDR1 is LNHDA and CDR2 is SQIVND (reference sequence). The CDR3 spans 15 residues. Worth noting for this clonotype: Its antigen is currently unknown.

As the method of synthesis, 5'RACE template switching with UMIs yielded TCR beta cDNA. TCRdb reanalyzed the 5' RACE reads and collapses them to one entry per CDR3 protein, without DNA. There are a few hundred thousand distinct CDR3 sequences in the sample, with 4% to 6.5% held by the top ten. The specimen sequenced was blood T cells: a sorted CD56 or NKG2C T cell subset, CD4+ or CD8+ T cells, or bulk PBMC T cells (not recorded which). V usage is TRBV19 and J usage is TRBJ1-6; with no DNA, the TCRdb D assignment of TRBD1 cannot be verified. The receptor comes from a man aged 18-70 years in good health. This chain's CDR3 is CASRWSGAYNSPLHF.